Below are 2 T cell receptor beta chains sequenced from a single sample in a study of technical replicates of blood from a handful of donors. TCRdb's copy holds only in-frame clones and misses some; the assay was immunoSEQ multiplex PCR. Of about 83,000 clones in the sample, about 90% were seen once. The sample was T cells isolated from PBMCs. These TCRs come from a human donor in good health.

This chain connects TRBV5-1 to TRBJ2-5, with a weak D call TRBD1 (6 bases). CDR3 length: 14 amino acids. The ends were cut back, 2 bases at V and 5 bases at J, with 13 bases in the middle. Germline CDR1 is SGHRS and CDR2 is YFSETQ. The CDR3 spells CASSFSTGMETQYF. The CDR3 DNA reads TGCGCCAGCAGCTTTAGTACAGGGATGGAGACCCAGTACTTC.

The chain is built from TRBV9 and TRBJ2-7; D is unresolved. Germline V lookup: CDR1 SGDLS, CDR2 YYNGEE. V was clipped by 2 bases and J by 0 bases, with 12 bases between them. This CDR3 contains 15 residues. CDR3 sequence reads: CASSVAWSSSYEQYF. The DNA for the CDR3 is TGTGCCAGCAGCGTCGCGTGGAGTAGCTCCTACGAGCAGTACTTC.